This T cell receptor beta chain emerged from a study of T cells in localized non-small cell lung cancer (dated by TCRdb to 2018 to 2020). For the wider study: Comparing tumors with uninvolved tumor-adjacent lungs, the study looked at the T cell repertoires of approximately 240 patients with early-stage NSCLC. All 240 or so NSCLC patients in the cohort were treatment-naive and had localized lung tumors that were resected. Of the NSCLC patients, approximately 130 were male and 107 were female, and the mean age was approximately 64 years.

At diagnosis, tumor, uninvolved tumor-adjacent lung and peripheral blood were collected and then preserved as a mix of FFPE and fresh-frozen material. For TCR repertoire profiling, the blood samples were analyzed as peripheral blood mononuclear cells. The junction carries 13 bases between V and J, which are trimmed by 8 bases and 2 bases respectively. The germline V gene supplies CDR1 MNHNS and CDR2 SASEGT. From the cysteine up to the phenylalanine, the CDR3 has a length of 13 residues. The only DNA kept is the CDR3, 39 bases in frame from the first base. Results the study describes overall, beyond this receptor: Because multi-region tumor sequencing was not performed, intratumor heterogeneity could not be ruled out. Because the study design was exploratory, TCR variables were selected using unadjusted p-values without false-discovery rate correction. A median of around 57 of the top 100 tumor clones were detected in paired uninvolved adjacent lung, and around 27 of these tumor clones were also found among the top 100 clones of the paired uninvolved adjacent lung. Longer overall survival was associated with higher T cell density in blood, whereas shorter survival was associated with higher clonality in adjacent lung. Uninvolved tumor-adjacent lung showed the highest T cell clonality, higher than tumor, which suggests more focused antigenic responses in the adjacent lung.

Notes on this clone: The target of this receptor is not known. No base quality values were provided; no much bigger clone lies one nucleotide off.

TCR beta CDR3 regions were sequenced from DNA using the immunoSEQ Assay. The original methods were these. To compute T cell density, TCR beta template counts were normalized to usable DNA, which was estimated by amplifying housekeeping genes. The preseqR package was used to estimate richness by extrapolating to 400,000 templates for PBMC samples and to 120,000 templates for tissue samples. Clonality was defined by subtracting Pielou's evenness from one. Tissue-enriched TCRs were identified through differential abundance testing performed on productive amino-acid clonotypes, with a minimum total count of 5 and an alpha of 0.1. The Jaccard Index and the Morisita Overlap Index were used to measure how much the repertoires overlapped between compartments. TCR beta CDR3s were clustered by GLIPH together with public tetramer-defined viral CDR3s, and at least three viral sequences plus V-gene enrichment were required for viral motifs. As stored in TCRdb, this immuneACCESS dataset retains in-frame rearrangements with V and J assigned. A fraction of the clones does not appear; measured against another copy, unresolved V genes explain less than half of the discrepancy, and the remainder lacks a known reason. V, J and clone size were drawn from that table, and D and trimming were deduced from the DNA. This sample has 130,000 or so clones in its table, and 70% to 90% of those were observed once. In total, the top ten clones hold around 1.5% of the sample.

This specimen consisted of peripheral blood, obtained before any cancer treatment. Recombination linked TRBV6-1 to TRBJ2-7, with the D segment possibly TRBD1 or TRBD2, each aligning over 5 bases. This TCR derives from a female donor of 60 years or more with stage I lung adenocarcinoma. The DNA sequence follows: TGTGCCAGCGAAGGGACGTACACCTACGAGCAGTACTTC. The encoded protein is CASEGTYTYEQYF.